Each of the 25 T cell receptor beta chains below was sequenced from the same sample in a study of radiotherapy plus CTLA-4 blockade in lung cancer. Method: immunoSEQ multiplex PCR; TCRdb's copy keeps in-frame clones and lacks some. The data hold around 70,000 clones, with approximately 83% observed a single time. Sequences were derived from peripheral blood, sampled from a patient treated with radiotherapy plus ipilimumab. The receptors here all came from a human donor with non-small cell lung cancer who had a partial response to radiotherapy plus ipilimumab.

The chain has TRBV12-5 and TRBJ1-4; 8 positions match TRBD1. Germline lookup yields CDR1 LGHNT and CDR2 FRNRAP. This CDR3 has 14 amino acids. The ends lost 1 base at V and 10 bases at J; junction bases unmatched: 5. CDR3 sequence (DNA): TGTGCTAGTGGTTTGGGGACAGGGCCAGGAAAACTGTTTTTT. Its translation: CASGLGTGPGKLFF. Together with reference TRBV12-5 and TRBJ1-4, the CDR3 gives the full variable domain: DARVTQTPRHKVTEMGQEVTMRCQPILGHNTVFWYRQTMMQGLELLAYFRNRAPLDDSGMPKDRFSAEMPDATLATLKIQPSEPRDSAVYFCASGLGTGPGKLFFGSGTQLSVL.

The chain links TRBV27 to TRBJ2-1, with 10 nucleotides matching TRBD2. Per germline, CDR1 MNHEY and CDR2 SMNVEV (reference sequence). V shed 6 bases, J shed 11 bases, and the junction held 13 bases outside the gene matches. The CDR3 consists of 15 residues. The CDR3 region has the DNA TGTGCCAGCAGACCGGGACTAGCGTACTCCATAAAGCAGTTCTTC. It encodes CASRPGLAYSIKQFF.

The gene calls are TRBV5-1 and TRBJ2-6; possibly TRBD2 for D (5 bases). Germline V lookup: CDR1 SGHRS, CDR2 YFSETQ. V was trimmed by 5 bases and J by 4 bases, leaving 10 bases between them. The length of the CDR3 is 14 residues. The CDR3 DNA reads TGCGCCAGCAGGAGGGTGGAGGGGGCCAACGTCCTGACTTTC. This sequence encodes CASRRVEGANVLTF.

This clone appeared a few times. DNA for the CDR3: TGCAGCGTTGTGGCGGAGTACGAGCAGTACTTC. Translated, it gives CSVVAEYEQYF. This chain joins TRBV29-1 and TRBJ2-7, with unresolved D. The CDR3 runs 11 residues. Germline CDR1 SQVTM, CDR2 ANQGSEA. V shed 4 bases and J shed 4 bases, with 8 bases lying between them.

The chain recombines TRBV19 with TRBJ2-3, with TRBD2 matching 13 bases. The V segment lost 2 bases and the J segment 5 bases; nucleotides outside the gene matches: 4. Germline lookup yields CDR1 LNHDA and CDR2 SQIVND (reference sequence). This CDR3 is built from 16 residues. CDR3 sequence: CASSISLAGGQDTQYF. The CDR3 nucleotides read TGTGCCAGTAGTATATCACTAGCGGGAGGGCAAGATACGCAGTATTTT.

The rearrangement links TRBV7-9 to TRBJ2-7; 10 nucleotides align to TRBD1. CDR1 SEHNR and CDR2 FQNEAQ come from the germline V gene (reference sequence). CDR3 size: 14 residues. The junction had 5 bases not matched to a gene; V was cut back by 5 bases and J by 4 bases. The CDR3 here is CASSPRDRGYEQYF. The CDR3 nucleotides read TGTGCCAGCAGCCCCCGGGACAGGGGTTACGAGCAGTACTTC.

CDR3 in amino acids: CASSLASRYNEQFF. CDR3 nucleotide sequence: TGTGCCAGCAGCTTAGCATCTAGGTACAATGAGCAGTTCTTC. This sequence joins TRBV7-8 and TRBJ2-1; the D is unclear. Trimming left V 0 bases short and J 4 bases short, with 7 bases between. Germline V gene data show CDR1 as SGHVS and CDR2 as FQNEAQ. The CDR3 sequence is 14 residues long. The full variable domain, its missing parts supplied by reference TRBV7-8 and TRBJ2-1, is GAGVSQSPRYKVAKRGQDVALRCDPISGHVSLFWYQQALGQGPEFLTYFQNEAQLDKSGLPSDRFFAERPEGSVSTLKIQRTQQEDSAVYLCASSLASRYNEQFFGPGTRLTVL.

V gene TRBV7-6 combines with J gene TRBJ2-3; 7 positions agree with TRBD2. The length of the CDR3 is 17 residues. Germline-derived CDR1 and CDR2 are SGHVS and FNYEAQ. The V and J ends lost 2 bases and 0 bases, in that order; junction bases with no gene match: 8. CDR3 in amino acids: CASSLQTGRGSTDTQYF. CDR3 nucleotides: TGTGCCAGCAGCTTACAAACTGGGCGGGGGAGCACAGATACGCAGTATTTT. The variable domain in full, completed from reference TRBV7-6 and TRBJ2-3, reads GAGVSQSPRYKVTKRGQDVALRCDPISGHVSLYWYRQALGQGPEFLTYFNYEAQQDKSGLPNDRFSAERPEGSISTLTIQRTEQRDSAMYRCASSLQTGRGSTDTQYFGPGTRLTVL.

This clone was detected once. The V call is TRBV11-2, the J call TRBJ2-7, with a weak D call TRBD2 (6 bases). The ends were cut back, 2 bases at V and 1 base at J, with 15 bases in the middle. The CDR3 totals 16 residues. CDR1 SGHAT and CDR2 FQNNGV come from the germline V gene. This chain's CDR3 is CASSLSRDGRSYEQYF. DNA for the CDR3: TGTGCCAGCAGCTTAAGTCGGGACGGGAGATCCTACGAGCAGTACTTC.

About this clone itself: This sample includes further DNA sequences coding for the same CDR3. The J gene is TRBJ1-4, the V gene TRBV18; 11 nucleotides line up with TRBD1. This CDR3 contains 15 residues. V lost 3 bases and J lost 6; bases outside the gene matches: 3. CDR1 is KGHSH and CDR2 is LQKENI in the germline V gene. The CDR3 DNA follows: TGTGCCAGCTCACCGGGGACAGGGGGATATGAAAAACTGTTTTTT. Protein sequence: CASSPGTGGYEKLFF.

The rearrangement uses TRBV27 and TRBJ1-1; D not certain. This CDR3 spans 15 amino acids. The germline V and J ends were trimmed by 3 bases and 5 bases, with 16 bases remaining between them. The V gene's germline CDR1 is MNHEY and CDR2 SMNVEV (reference sequence). CDR3 residues: CASSFSGPGRTEAFF. The CDR3 DNA reads TGTGCCAGCAGTTTCTCCGGCCCGGGTAGGACTGAAGCTTTCTTT.

The chain employs TRBV2 and TRBJ2-1; 7 bases match TRBD2. CDR3 length: 15 residues. Germline CDR1 is SNHLY and CDR2 is FYNNEI. J lost 4 bases, V lost 7 bases, and 10 bases had no gene match. The CDR3 DNA reads as TGTGCCAGCATCCCTAAGGGGAGGGGTTACAATGAGCAGTTCTTC. Protein: CASIPKGRGYNEQFF.

V usage is TRBV19 and J usage is TRBJ2-2; unclear D gene. V was clipped by 10 bases and J by 0 bases, with 12 bases between them. Germline V gene data show CDR1 as LNHDA and CDR2 as SQIVND (reference sequence). This CDR3 is built from 14 residues. The CDR3 protein is CATTDTANTGELFF. As DNA, the CDR3 is TGTGCCACCACTGACACCGCGAACACCGGGGAGCTGTTTTTT.

This clone was seen many times. The chain couples TRBV10-2 to TRBJ1-3; D remains ambiguous. The V gene's germline CDR1 is WSHSY and CDR2 SAAADI. V lost 6 bases and J 0 bases, leaving 6 bases between the germline ends. There are 13 residues in the CDR3. The CDR3 DNA reads TGCGCCAGCAGAGGAGACTCTGGAAACACCATATATTTT. Its translation is CASRGDSGNTIYF.

J is TRBJ1-5 and V is TRBV5-1; TRBD1 matches at 7 bases. This CDR3 comprises 14 residues. With V trimmed by 5 bases and J by 4 bases, 6 bases remained unmatched. Germline values: CDR1 SGHRS, CDR2 YFSETQ. The CDR3 DNA follows: TGCGCCAGCAGTCCCGGGACAGCTAATCAGCCCCAGCATTTT. This gives the protein CASSPGTANQPQHF.

This chain joins TRBV6-5 and TRBJ2-1; 10 nucleotides agree with TRBD1. The trim removed 4 bases at V and 8 bases at J, leaving 11 bases unmatched. The CDR3 has 16 amino acids. Germline V gives CDR1 MNHEY, CDR2 SVGAGI. CDR3 DNA sequence: TGTGCCAGCAGTTCCACTACACCGGGACAGGGGTATGAGCAGTTCTTC. It specifies CASSSTTPGQGYEQFF.

The rearrangement joins TRBV5-1 to TRBJ2-5; D perhaps matches TRBD2 (5 bases). Trimming took off 4 bases at V and 0 bases at J, with 10 bases between the two ends. The CDR3 totals 14 residues. Germline CDR1 SGHRS, CDR2 YFSETQ. CDR3 DNA: TGCGCCAGCAGCCCATGGCGGGACCAAGAGACCCAGTACTTC. Translated: CASSPWRDQETQYF.

The V gene is TRBV5-4, the J gene TRBJ1-1; D gene unclear. The length of the CDR3 is 14 residues. V was pared by 2 bases and J by 5 bases, with 13 bases between. Germline values: CDR1 SGHNT, CDR2 YYREEE (reference sequence). The DNA for the CDR3 is TGTGCCAGCAGCTTTCGAGATCTTTGGACTGAAGCTTTCTTT. Amino acid sequence: CASSFRDLWTEAFF.

The chain uses TRBV30 and TRBJ1-4; perhaps TRBD1 as D (5 bases). V lost 3 bases, J lost 7 bases, and 12 bases lay in between. CDR1 GTSNPN and CDR2 SVGIG come from the germline V gene (reference sequence). The length of the CDR3 is 13 residues. For the CDR3, the DNA is TGTGCCTGGAGCGGGACTTGGGGTGAAAAACTGTTTTTT. It encodes CAWSGTWGEKLFF.

The chain carries TRBV10-3 and TRBJ1-3, with 7 positions matching TRBD1. Trimming cost V 5 bases and J 3 bases; bases outside gene matches: 7. The CDR3 is 15 amino acids. Germline CDR1 ENHRY, CDR2 SYGVKD. CDR3 DNA: TGTGCCATCAGTCCGCAGGGGGTTCGTGGAAACACCATATATTTT. Amino acid sequence: CAISPQGVRGNTIYF.

This clone is a singleton in its sample. The V and J genes are TRBV28 and TRBJ2-1; the match to TRBD2 covers 12 bases. The V and J ends lost 6 bases and 7 bases, in that order; junction bases with no gene match: 4. The CDR3 is 14 amino acids. The germline gives CDR1 MDHEN, CDR2 SYDVKM. CDR3 nucleotides: TGTGCCAGCAGCCTAGCGGGAGGGCGGAATGAGCAGTTCTTC. Protein: CASSLAGGRNEQFF.

The gene calls are TRBV10-1 and TRBJ2-5, with TRBD2 matching over 8 bases. CDR3 size: 15 residues. With V trimmed by 2 bases and J by 5 bases, 7 bases remained unmatched. CDR1 is WNHNN, CDR2 SYGVQD, per germline (reference sequence). CDR3 sequence (DNA): TGCGCCAGCAGTGAGAGCGGGGGCGCCCGGGAGACCCAGTACTTC. Protein: CASSESGGARETQYF.

The chain employs TRBV11-3 and TRBJ2-7; D perhaps matches TRBD2 (6 bases). Germline V gene sequence: CDR1 SGHNT, CDR2 YENEEA. V lost 5 bases, J lost 3 bases, and 11 bases lay in between. The CDR3 length is 13 residues. This CDR3 reads CASSAGYYYEQYF. The CDR3 DNA follows: TGTGCCAGCAGCGCGGGATATTACTACGAGCAGTACTTC.

The chain has TRBV6-5 and TRBJ2-3; D ambiguous. This CDR3 comprises 13 residues. CDR1 is MNHEY and CDR2 is SVGAGI in the germline V gene. With 6 bases removed from V and 10 bases from J, the gap between germline ends came to 17 bases. As DNA, the CDR3 is TGTGCCAGCAGCACCACGGCTAGTGGATCGCAGTATTTT. It specifies CASSTTASGSQYF.

In this sample, this clone turned up a few times. The chain carries TRBV6-1 and TRBJ2-5; 9 bases are shared with TRBD2. V lost 4 bases and J lost 2; bases outside the gene matches: 8. The germline V gene has CDR1 MNHNS and CDR2 SASEGT. The CDR3 extends over 16 amino acids. Written as DNA, the CDR3 is TGTGCCAGCAGTGGGGGACCGACTAGCGGTCAAGAGACCCAGTACTTC. Translating gives CASSGGPTSGQETQYF.